This TCR beta chain stems from a study of T cells after yellow fever vaccination. TCRdb re-called the 5' RACE reads with MiXCR, one entry per CDR3 protein. The sample includes tens of thousands of distinct CDR3 sequences, around 7.7% of them seen just once. This clonotype came up many times. Germline CDR1 and CDR2: MNHEY and SMNVEV (reference sequence). The ends lost 5 bases at V and 8 bases at J; junction bases unmatched: 6. The CDR3 sequence is 14 residues long. This chain uses TRBV27 with TRBJ2-1, with 10 bases identical to TRBD2. This sequence was found in a man between 18 and 35 years old who received the YFV17D yellow fever vaccine. The sample here was CD8+ T cells sorted from PBMCs, taken roughly 10 days after the first yellow fever vaccination. The DNA for the CDR3 is TGTGCCAGCAGTAGCCTAGCGGGGGTTTATGAGCAGTTCTTC. Translating gives CASSSLAGVYEQFF.